The 18 T cell receptor beta chains in this list originate from one sample, sequenced in a study of long-term antiretroviral therapy in people with HIV (dated 2022 in TCRdb). The immunoSEQ hsTCRB v3.0 assay was used at survey level resolution to sequence the TRB variable region. In TCRdb, the immuneACCESS table is reduced to in-frame sequences with V and J assigned. These tables do not hold every clone; where another copy was compared, an unresolved V gene accounts for under half, and the others remain unexplained. Here the sample has more than 20,000 clones; approximately 88% occur a single time. Roughly 8.9% of the sample goes to the ten largest clones. Sequences were derived from unsorted PBMCs, sampled 1.8 years before starting antiretroviral therapy. The receptors were gathered from a man between 50 and 59 years old with HIV.

This chain links TRBV6-4 with TRBJ1-3, with D possibly TRBD1 on 5 matching bases. This CDR3 has 16 amino acids. In germline, CDR1 is MRHNA, CDR2 SNTAGT. Trimming shortened V by 6 bases and J by 4 bases, and 19 bases separated the two germline ends. In DNA form, the CDR3 reads TGTGCCAGCAGCAGGGAACCCCTCTGGTGGGGAAACACCATATATTTT. This gives the protein CASSREPLWWGNTIYF.

V is TRBV5-1 and J is TRBJ2-1, with no clear D. Trimming removed 3 bases from V and 0 bases from J, with 13 bases in between. CDR1 is SGHRS, CDR2 YFSETQ, per germline. The CDR3 is 16 residues long. The CDR3 DNA reads TGCGCCAGCAGCTATCTAGAGGTTAGCTCCTACAATGAGCAGTTCTTC. Translating it yields CASSYLEVSSYNEQFF.

The chain is built from TRBV19 and TRBJ1-2; tentative D call: TRBD1 (6 bases). The CDR3 runs to 15 residues. The V gene lost 3 bases and the J gene lost 4 bases, with 15 bases spanning the gap. Per germline, CDR1 LNHDA and CDR2 SQIVND (reference sequence). CDR3 residues: CASSISAGALYGYTF. The CDR3, as DNA: TGTGCCAGTAGTATTAGCGCAGGGGCACTCTATGGCTACACCTTC.

This chain links TRBV7-3 with TRBJ1-1, with D unresolved. The CDR3 totals 13 residues. Germline loops: CDR1 SGHTA, CDR2 FQGTGA. With 2 bases removed from V and 6 bases from J, the gap between germline ends came to 10 bases. CDR3 DNA sequence: TGTGCCAGCAGCTTAGGCAAGATCTCTGAAGCTTTCTTT. This codes for CASSLGKISEAFF.

This clone was detected once. J is TRBJ2-2 and V is TRBV5-6; 8 bases are shared with TRBD1. Germline trimming cut 4 bases from V and 7 bases from J; bases unmatched to any gene: 9. Germline V gene data show CDR1 as SGHDT and CDR2 as YYEEEE. The CDR3 is made up of 15 amino acids. The CDR3 region is CASSPQGAHIGELFF. CDR3 coding DNA: TGTGCCAGCAGCCCGCAGGGGGCGCATATCGGGGAGCTGTTTTTT.

V is TRBV10-3 and J is TRBJ2-7; D call uncertain. Germline V CDR1 and CDR2: ENHRY, SYGVKD. The CDR3 is 13 amino acids. The ends were cut back, 0 bases at V and 6 bases at J, with 9 bases in the middle. The CDR3 spells CAISESINGEQYF. CDR3 nucleotides: TGTGCCATCAGTGAGTCGATCAATGGCGAGCAGTACTTC.

J is TRBJ1-2 and V is TRBV28; 7 nucleotides line up with TRBD1. With 3 bases clipped from V and 0 bases from J, the junction kept 4 bases outside the gene matches. This CDR3 spans 15 amino acids. The germline CDR1 and CDR2 sequences are MDHEN and SYDVKM. The CDR3 loop is CASSLEGATNYGYTF. CDR3 DNA sequence: TGTGCCAGCAGTTTGGAGGGGGCCACTAACTATGGCTACACCTTC.

The V call is TRBV10-3, the J call TRBJ2-4; D gene ambiguous. V lost 6 bases and J lost 1, with 16 bases in between. Germline V gene lookup returns CDR1 ENHRY and CDR2 SYGVKD. CDR3 length: 16 residues. The CDR3 nucleotides read TGTGCCATCAGCTCCGACTCCCCTGGGGCCAAAAACATTCAGTACTTC. Its protein product is CAISSDSPGAKNIQYF.

V and J are TRBV6-6 and TRBJ2-3, with unresolved D. There are 14 residues in the CDR3. Trimming removed 6 bases from V and 1 base from J, with 11 bases in between. Germline V gene sequence: CDR1 MNHNY, CDR2 SVGAGI (reference sequence). CDR3 in DNA: TGTGCCAGCAGCTATGAGTCGGGCACAGATACGCAGTATTTT. Translation: CASSYESGTDTQYF.

The V gene is TRBV7-2, the J gene TRBJ1-2; D is ambiguous. The V and J ends lost 3 bases and 0 bases respectively, with 8 bases between them. The CDR3 length is 14 residues. Germline CDR1 reads SGHTA; CDR2 reads FQGNSA. The CDR3 region has the DNA TGTGCCAGCAGCTTGACGGGAACTAACTATGGCTACACCTTC. Protein product: CASSLTGTNYGYTF.

The V call is TRBV19, the J call TRBJ2-1, with D uncertain. CDR3 length equals 11 residues. Trimming shortened V by 6 bases and J by 11 bases, and 11 bases separated the two germline ends. Per germline, CDR1 LNHDA and CDR2 SQIVND (reference sequence). CDR3 protein: CASRELTKQFF. The CDR3 coding sequence is TGTGCCAGTAGAGAGCTTACCAAGCAGTTCTTC.

V usage is TRBV5-1 and J usage is TRBJ1-4; D gene ambiguous. Germline-derived CDR1 and CDR2 are SGHRS and YFSETQ. Trimming pared 3 bases from V and 7 bases from J, leaving 16 bases between. The length of the CDR3 is 15 residues. CDR3 in amino acids: CASSSLSSTGEKLFF. The CDR3 coding sequence is TGCGCCAGCAGCTCCTTAAGTAGTACCGGTGAAAAACTGTTTTTT.

This chain connects TRBV5-1 to TRBJ2-7, with 7 bases matching TRBD1. CDR1 and CDR2 (germline): SGHRS, YFSETQ. The CDR3 runs 15 residues. J gave up 5 bases and V 0 bases, and 8 bases lay outside the gene matches. The DNA of the CDR3 is TGCGCCAGCAGCTTGGGACAGGGTGGTTTCGACGAGCAGTACTTC. This gives the protein CASSLGQGGFDEQYF.

The chain combines TRBV19 with TRBJ1-5, with 8 nucleotides matching TRBD1. Germline V gene data show CDR1 as LNHDA and CDR2 as SQIVND (reference sequence). V gave up 6 bases and J gave up 7 bases; unmatched junction bases: 8. This CDR3 is 14 amino acids long. The CDR3 nucleotides are TGTGCCAGTAGCACGACAGGGGCGCACCAGCCCCAGCATTTT. Residues: CASSTTGAHQPQHF. Together with reference TRBV19 and TRBJ1-5, the CDR3 gives the full variable domain: DGGITQSPKYLFRKEGQNVTLSCEQNLNHDAMYWYRQDPGQGLRLIYYSQIVNDFQKGDIAEGYSVSREKKESFPLTVTSAQKNPTAFYLCASSTTGAHQPQHFGDGTRLSIL.

V is TRBV5-1 and J is TRBJ2-5; 7 bases are a match to TRBD1. Germline trimming cut 4 bases from V and 5 bases from J; bases unmatched to any gene: 5. Germline values: CDR1 SGHRS, CDR2 YFSETQ. The length of the CDR3 is 13 residues. Written as DNA, the CDR3 is TGCGCCAGCAGCGCACAGGGGTCGGAGACCCAGTACTTC. Translated: CASSAQGSETQYF. The variable domain in full, with the rest retrieved from reference TRBV5-1 and TRBJ2-5, is KAGVTQTPRYLIKTRGQQVTLSCSPISGHRSVSWYQQTPGQGLQFLFEYFSETQRNKGNFPGRFSGRQFSNSRSEMNVSTLELGDSALYLCASSAQGSETQYFGPGTRLLVL.

The chain couples TRBV29-1 to TRBJ2-6; no reliable D call. There are 16 residues in the CDR3. Germline loops: CDR1 SQVTM, CDR2 ANQGSEA. The V and J ends lost 1 base and 2 bases respectively, with 12 bases between them. In DNA form, the CDR3 reads TGCAGCGTTGAAGTGGGCCAGACCACTGGGGCCAACGTCCTGACTTTC. Its translation is CSVEVGQTTGANVLTF.

The CDR3 sequence is CASSLLPPEQYF. The CDR3 DNA sequence: TGTGCCAGCAGCTTACTCCCCCCCGAGCAGTACTTC. The rearrangement joins TRBV7-2 to TRBJ2-7; unclear D gene. Germline V gene data show CDR1 as SGHTA and CDR2 as FQGNSA. The CDR3 is 12 residues long. V lost 2 bases to trimming and J lost 6 bases, with 8 bases between them.

J is TRBJ2-5 and V is TRBV7-2; 8 bases are shared with TRBD2. The CDR3 loop spans 17 amino acids. The V gene's germline CDR1 is SGHTA and CDR2 FQGNSA. The V and J ends lost 2 bases and 2 bases, in that order; junction bases with no gene match: 10. The CDR3 DNA reads TGTGCCAGCAGCTTAAATTTAGCGGGGATACCTCAAGAGACCCAGTACTTC. This encodes CASSLNLAGIPQETQYF. Full variable domain (outside the CDR3, taken from reference TRBV7-2 and TRBJ2-5): GAGVSQSPSNKVTEKGKDVELRCDPISGHTALYWYRQSLGQGLEFLIYFQGNSAPDKSGLPSDRFSAERTGGSVSTLTIQRTQQEDSAVYLCASSLNLAGIPQETQYFGPGTRLLVL.